This TCR beta chain was retrieved from a study of CD8 T cells in ankylosing spondylitis. This clonotype was counted between two and nine times. Its antigen is undetermined. Study-level results: With a CD8+ phenotype, disease-linked clones were relatively rare in peripheral blood. Characteristic of ankylosing spondylitis blood, it appeared, was a TCR beta motif comprising several highly homologous variants.

MiXCR was run by TCRdb on the 5' RACE reads, yielding one entry per CDR3 protein. The sample comprises approximately 400,000 distinct CDR3 sequences, 17% of which are singletons, and just over 1% rests with the top ten. CDR3 size: 12 residues. V shed 5 bases and J shed 9 bases, with 14 bases lying between them. The specimen sequenced was blood, either unsorted or a sorted T cell fraction (not recorded which). V usage is TRBV12-3 or TRBV12-4 and J usage is TRBJ2-7; D not resolved. This clonotype originated in a male donor with ankylosing spondylitis. Written as DNA, the CDR3 is TGTGCCAGCAGTCACTCCTACGAAGGGCAGTACTTC. It specifies CASSHSYEGQYF.